The clone carrying this T cell receptor (beta chain) was found a few times. Its target is not known. The data originate from a study of regulatory T cells in long-lasting Graves disease. At the level of the study: Those with persistent Graves' disease had received antithyroid drugs for over 5 years with positive TSH receptor antibodies. Study-wide results and limits: Persistent-disease Graves' patients showed less TCR diversity than new cases.

Regarding time point: persistent/refractory GD, antithyroid drugs over 5 years with positive TRAb. From PBMCs, RNA was extracted and then used to make the TCR library. Trimming removed 8 bases at V and 6 bases at J, with 5 bases between. CDR3 size: 11 residues. Libraries of TCR beta came from iRepertoire HTBI primers plus Arm-PCR of CDR3 regions. One entry per CDR3 protein, called by TCRdb with MiXCR from the multiplex PCR reads. The sample lists roughly 490,000 distinct CDR3 sequences, less than 25% occurring once. The chain joins TRBV12-3 or TRBV12-4 to TRBJ2-6, with D hard to call. Sequenced here: peripheral blood mononuclear cells (PBMCs), sampled when the disease was refractory, from a patient treated with antithyroid drugs. This TCR was sampled from a female donor with Graves disease. The CDR3 is CASLVANVLTF. In nucleotides, the CDR3 is TGTGCCAGCCTCGTGGCCAACGTCCTGACTTTC.